This T cell receptor beta chain was sequenced in a study of blood T cell repertoires in COVID-19. Trimming took off 3 bases at V and 3 bases at J, with 9 bases between the two ends. Germline CDR1 and CDR2: KGHSH and LQKENI. This CDR3 contains 14 residues. About this clone: This sample includes further DNA sequences coding for the same CDR3.

TCRdb's copy holds only in-frame clones and misses some; the assay was immunoSEQ multiplex PCR. The repertoire includes 200,000 or so clones, roughly 81% of them detected once, and roughly 2.8% sits in the top ten. The chain employs TRBV18 and TRBJ1-5, with a weak D call TRBD1 (5 bases). The source material was peripheral blood. The sequence came from a man aged 50 to 60 who had recovered from COVID-19. CDR3 in amino acids: CASSPDRNNQPQHF. The DNA of the CDR3 is TGTGCCAGCTCACCTGACAGAAACAATCAGCCCCAGCATTTT.